This T cell receptor beta chain was identified in a study of cytotoxic CD8 clonotypes in ibrutinib-treated CLL. Study-level information: Partial response occurred in roughly 24 patients and complete response in 2; at median around 70 months, around 14 remained remitted and around twelve progressed. Findings of the study overall: Measured clonality at baseline was greater than in age-matched healthy donors and tracked with circulating CD8+ T-cell counts.

Clones were sequenced by immunoSEQ multiplex PCR, and TCRdb holds only the in-frame ones, with some missing. The data contain approximately 150,000 clones, nearly 90% of them singletons. In regard to this clone: What it binds is unknown. It is unclear where the CDR3 begins or ends on the DNA, so no DNA is shown, and the CDR3 is as TCRdb lists it.

The CDR3 spans 12 amino acids, including both terminal residues. Germline lookup yields CDR1 MDHEN and CDR2 SYDVKM. This receptor was obtained from a human donor with chronic lymphocytic leukemia. This chain uses TRBV28 with TRBJ2-7; the D call of TRBD2 is as the table states it, not checked on the DNA. Sequencing used PBMCs, obtained at disease progression, from a patient treated with ibrutinib. The CDR3 loop is CASSFGPGRRRF.